This T cell receptor beta chain emerged from a study of OX40 agonist ivuxolimab in advanced cancers. Study context: Checkpoint inhibitors had been given previously to 35% to 50% of patients.

In the case of this clone: Its specificity is unknown.

The study's findings and limits: By week 6 at 0.1 to 3.0 mg/kg, blood CD4+ and CD8+ T cells had expanded clonally. Fewer expanded clones were found on average in CD4+ than in CD8+ T cells.

This CDR3 has 17 amino acids. V lost 1 base and J lost 3, with 18 bases in between. Looked up from germline, CDR1 is MGHRA and CDR2 is YSYEKL. Data came from immunoSEQ multiplex PCR; TCRdb stores just in-frame clones and leaves some out. The repertoire consists of over 55,000 clones, with about 79% occurring once and the leading ten covering under 2%. Drawing of blood for sampling happened at baseline, at cycle 4 day 1, and at cycle 7 day 1. The receptor was isolated from an adult with an advanced solid tumor such as melanoma, head and neck, liver or kidney cancer. The chain joins TRBV4-1 to TRBJ1-2, with D perhaps TRBD1 (6 bases). The source material was CD4+ or CD8+ T cells sorted from blood, sampled in a trial of the OX40 agonist ivuxolimab. The CDR3 here is CASSQVKGVGPYYGYTF. The CDR3 DNA reads TGCGCCAGCAGCCAAGTCAAGGGGGTAGGGCCCTACTATGGCTACACCTTC.